This T cell receptor beta chain comes out of a study of TIL therapy for anti-PD-1-resistant metastatic lung cancer. About the research overall: Patients had a median age of 54 years (range 38-75). Tumors carried a median approximately 1.6 non-synonymous mutations per megabase.

This was the immunoSEQ v3 assay. Sequencing depth was approximately 1.8 million read pairs for survey level, about 5-6.5 million for deep. The protocol was immunoSEQ multiplex PCR, while the TCRdb copy is restricted to in-frame clones and leaves out a portion. The sample holds more than 25,000 clones; 72% are singletons and the top ten take about 6.9%. This CDR3 is built from 15 residues. The germline gives CDR1 SEHNR, CDR2 FQNEAQ (reference sequence). The V gene lost 3 bases and the J gene lost 4 bases, with 10 bases spanning the gap. Described time point: pre-treatment sample, taken before nivolumab and TIL therapy. Tumor tissue came from excised metastases, mostly pleural nodules or supraclavicular lymph nodes.

This TCR came from a person aged 25 to 85 with non-small cell lung cancer. The source material was tumor tissue, sampled at baseline. The chain carries TRBV7-9 and TRBJ2-6; the D gene could be TRBD1 or TRBD2 (5 bases each). The chain's CDR3 is CASSFGTSGANVLTF. Written as DNA, the CDR3 is TGTGCCAGCAGCTTCGGGACCTCAGGGGCCAACGTCCTGACTTTC.